This TCR beta chain was captured in a study of vaccination effects on CD4 cells after COVID-19. Data came from immunoSEQ multiplex PCR; TCRdb stores just in-frame clones and leaves some out. This sample has almost 70,000 clones, with 70% to 85% found just once. As for this clone: What it recognizes is unknown.

The CDR3 has 15 amino acids. V dropped 3 bases and J dropped 2 bases, with 8 bases sitting between them. The germline V gene has CDR1 MNHEY and CDR2 SMNVEV (reference sequence). ViraFEST expansion of antigen-specific CD4+ T cells with viral peptide pools preceded sequencing. Cultured cells yielded isolated CD4+ T cells after 10 days. It was two doses of either the BNT162b2 or mRNA-1273 vaccine that participants received. Nucleocapsid antibody tests were negative, and the vaccine recipients had no prior SARS-CoV-2 infection. Wells each received around 2.2 million PBMC, cultured with around 9.6 IU/ml IL-2 and roughly 9.3 ug/ml peptides. Cultures had half their medium replaced with IL-2 medium on days 3 and 7. Overall study findings and caveats: Both infection-induced and vaccine-induced clones contracted markedly at late post-vaccination timepoints.

The sample in question was CD4+ T cells from PBMCs cultured with HCoV-229E spike peptides, obtained after COVID-19 vaccination. This sequence originates from a human donor who received a COVID-19 vaccine. The rearrangement uses TRBV27 and TRBJ2-6, with D perhaps assigned TRBD1 or TRBD2 (5 bases each). The CDR3 nucleotides are TGTGCCAGCAGTTTGTTGGGACCTGGGGCCAACGTCCTGACTTTC. It specifies CASSLLGPGANVLTF.